This T cell receptor (beta chain) was recovered during a study of blood T cell repertoires in COVID-19. Study details: The origin of the acute and convalescent COVID-19 samples was the United States, Italy and Spain.

V lost 3 bases, J lost 3 bases, and 7 bases stayed unmatched. Germline V lookup: CDR1 SGHNT, CDR2 YYREEE (reference sequence). The CDR3 length is 16 residues. Original processing notes: The assay estimated nucleated cells by amplifying reference gene primers. Profiled with immunoSEQ multiplex PCR; TCRdb holds only in-frame clones, not every one. That table furnishes V, J and clone size, whereas the DNA furnished D and trimming. Found here are 86,000 or so clones, approximately 86% of them singletons; the top ten hold 4.5% to 6%. The TCR was taken from a man aged 50 to 60 with active or convalescent COVID-19. Sequenced material: peripheral blood. The chain carries TRBV5-4 and TRBJ2-1; 9 nucleotides align to TRBD1. The CDR3 nucleotides are TGTGCCAGCAGCTCGGGACAGGGAGCATTCTACAATGAGCAGTTCTTC. As protein: CASSSGQGAFYNEQFF.